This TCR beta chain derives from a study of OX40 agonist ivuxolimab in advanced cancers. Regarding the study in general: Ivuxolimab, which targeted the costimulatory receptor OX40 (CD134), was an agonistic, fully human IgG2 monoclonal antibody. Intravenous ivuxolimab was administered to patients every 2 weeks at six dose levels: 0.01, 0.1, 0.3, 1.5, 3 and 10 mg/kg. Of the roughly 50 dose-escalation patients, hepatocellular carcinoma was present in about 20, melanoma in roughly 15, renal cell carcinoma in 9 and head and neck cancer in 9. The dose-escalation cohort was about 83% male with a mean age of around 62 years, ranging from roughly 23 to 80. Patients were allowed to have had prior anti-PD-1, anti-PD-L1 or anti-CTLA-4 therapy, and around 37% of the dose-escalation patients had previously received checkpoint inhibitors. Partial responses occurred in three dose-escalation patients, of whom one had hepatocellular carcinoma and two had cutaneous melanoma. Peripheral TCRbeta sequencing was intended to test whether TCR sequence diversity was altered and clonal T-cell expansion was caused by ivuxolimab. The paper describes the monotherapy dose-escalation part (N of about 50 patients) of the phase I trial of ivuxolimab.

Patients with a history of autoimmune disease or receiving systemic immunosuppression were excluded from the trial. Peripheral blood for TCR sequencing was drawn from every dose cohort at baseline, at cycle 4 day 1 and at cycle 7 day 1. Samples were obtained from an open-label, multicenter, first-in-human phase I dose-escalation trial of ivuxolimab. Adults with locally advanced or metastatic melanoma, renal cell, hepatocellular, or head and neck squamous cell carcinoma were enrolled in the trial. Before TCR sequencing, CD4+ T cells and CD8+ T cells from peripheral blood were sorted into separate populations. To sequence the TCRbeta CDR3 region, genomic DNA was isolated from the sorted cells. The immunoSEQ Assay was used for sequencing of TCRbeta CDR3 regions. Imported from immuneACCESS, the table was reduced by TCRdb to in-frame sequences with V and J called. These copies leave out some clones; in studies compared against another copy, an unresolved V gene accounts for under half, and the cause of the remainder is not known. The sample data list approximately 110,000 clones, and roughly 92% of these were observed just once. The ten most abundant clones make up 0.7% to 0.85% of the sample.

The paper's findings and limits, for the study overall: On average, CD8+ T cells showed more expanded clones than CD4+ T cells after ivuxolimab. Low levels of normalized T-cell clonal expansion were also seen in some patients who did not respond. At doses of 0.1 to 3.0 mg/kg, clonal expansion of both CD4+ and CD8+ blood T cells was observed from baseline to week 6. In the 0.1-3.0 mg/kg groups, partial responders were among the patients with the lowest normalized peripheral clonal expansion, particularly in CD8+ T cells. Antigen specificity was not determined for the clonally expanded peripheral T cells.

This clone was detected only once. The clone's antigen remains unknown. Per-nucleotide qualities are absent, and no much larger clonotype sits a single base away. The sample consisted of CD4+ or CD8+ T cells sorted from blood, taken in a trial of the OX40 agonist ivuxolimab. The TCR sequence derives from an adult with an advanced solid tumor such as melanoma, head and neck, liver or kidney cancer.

The nucleotides are TGCGCCAGCAGCCCGGGACAGGGGGTCGACGAGCAGTACTTC. It specifies CASSPGQGVDEQYF. This chain joins TRBV5-1 to TRBJ2-7, and TRBD1 matches 11 of the central bases. In the germline V gene, CDR1 corresponds to SGHRS and CDR2 to YFSETQ. The CDR3 holds 14 amino acids from the cysteine to the phenylalanine. Left in the record is the CDR3 DNA by itself, 42 bases read in frame from the first base. Unmatched junction bases come to 5, with V trimmed by 4 bases and J by 5 bases.